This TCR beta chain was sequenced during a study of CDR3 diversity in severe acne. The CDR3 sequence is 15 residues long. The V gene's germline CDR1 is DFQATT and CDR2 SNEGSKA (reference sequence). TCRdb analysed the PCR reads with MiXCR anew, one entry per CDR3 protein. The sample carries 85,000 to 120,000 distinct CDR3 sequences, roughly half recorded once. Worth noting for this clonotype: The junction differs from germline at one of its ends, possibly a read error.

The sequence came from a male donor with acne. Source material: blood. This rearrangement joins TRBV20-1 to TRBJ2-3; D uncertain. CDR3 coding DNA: TGCAGTGCTAGTCTGGCGGAGTGCCGCACAGATACGCAGTATTTC. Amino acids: CSASLAECRTDTQYF.